These 12 T cell receptor beta chains were sequenced from one sample in a study of blood T cell repertoires in COVID-19. The assay was immunoSEQ multiplex PCR, and TCRdb's table has in-frame clones only and misses some. The table lists around 46,000 clones, 70% to 90% of them singletons. Specimen: peripheral blood. The receptors come from a woman of 80 years or more with COVID-19, enrolled during active disease.

The genes are TRBV9 and TRBJ2-4; TRBD2 matches at 9 bases. Trimming cost V 3 bases and J 3 bases; bases outside gene matches: 1. Germline assignment: CDR1 SGDLS and CDR2 YYNGEE. This CDR3 has 14 residues. CDR3 sequence (DNA): TGTGCCAGCAGCGATAGCGGGGGCAAAAACATTCAGTACTTC. It yields the protein CASSDSGGKNIQYF.

A single count supports this clone. The chain carries TRBV4-1 and TRBJ1-2; TRBD1 might be the D (5 bases). Germline CDR1 is MGHRA and CDR2 is YSYEKL. CDR3 size: 14 residues. Trimming shortened V by 0 bases and J by 4 bases, and 9 bases separated the two germline ends. The CDR3, as DNA: TGCGCCAGCAGCCAAGACCAGGGTCTCTATGGCTACACCTTC. This gives the protein CASSQDQGLYGYTF.

This CDR3 reads CASSVEGGGGYTF. As DNA, the CDR3 is TGTGCCAGCAGCGTAGAAGGGGGTGGTGGCTACACCTTC. The chain is built from TRBV9 and TRBJ1-2; possibly TRBD1 for D (6 bases). Germline V gives CDR1 SGDLS, CDR2 YYNGEE. V lost 0 bases and J lost 7, with 10 bases in between. The CDR3 consists of 13 residues.

V and J are TRBV6-1 and TRBJ1-2, with no clear D. CDR1 and CDR2 from the germline V gene are MNHNS and SASEGT. The CDR3 is 16 amino acids. V dropped 0 bases and J dropped 0 bases, with 11 bases sitting between them. The CDR3 coding sequence is TGTGCCAGCAGTGAAGCGGCGGGCTTATCTAACTATGGCTACACCTTC. Its protein is CASSEAAGLSNYGYTF.

The chain uses TRBV27 and TRBJ2-7; D perhaps matches TRBD2 (6 bases). CDR3 length: 15 amino acids. V gave up 6 bases and J gave up 1 base, with 16 bases separating them. Germline V gene lookup returns CDR1 MNHEY and CDR2 SMNVEV (reference sequence). CDR3 in DNA: TGTGCCAGCAGACAGTCAAGAGGGACTTCCTACGAGCAGTACTTC. Its protein is CASRQSRGTSYEQYF.

This clone was seen at least ten times. The chain employs TRBV9 and TRBJ1-1, with TRBD1 as a possible D gene (6 bases). The germline V gene encodes CDR1 SGDLS and CDR2 YYNGEE. With 2 bases removed from V and 5 bases from J, the gap between germline ends came to 16 bases. This CDR3 is built from 15 residues. The CDR3 nucleotides are TGTGCCAGCAGCGTTAGCCCCGGACAGTGGACTGAAGCTTTCTTT. Protein product: CASSVSPGQWTEAFF. Using reference TRBV9 and TRBJ1-1 for the parts outside the CDR3, the full variable domain is DSGVTQTPKHLITATGQRVTLRCSPRSGDLSVYWYQQSLDQGLQFLIQYYNGEERAKGNILERFSAQQFPDLHSELNLSSLELGDSALYFCASSVSPGQWTEAFFGQGTRLTVV.

V usage is TRBV9 and J usage is TRBJ2-1; 8 positions match TRBD2. This CDR3 is built from 15 residues. CDR1 is SGDLS and CDR2 is YYNGEE in the germline V gene. The V gene end was trimmed by 0 bases and the J gene end by 4 bases; junction bases not matched to a gene: 3. CDR3 protein: CASSVDRGGYNEQFF. CDR3 sequence (DNA): TGTGCCAGCAGCGTAGATCGGGGGGGTTACAATGAGCAGTTCTTC.

This clone showed up just once. The genes are TRBV18 and TRBJ1-2; D is unclear. V was shortened by 0 bases and J by 4 bases, with 12 bases between the two germline ends. CDR1 and CDR2 from the germline V gene are KGHSH and LQKENI. The CDR3 covers 15 residues. The CDR3 sequence is CASSPPRSEGYGYTF. The CDR3 region has the DNA TGTGCCAGCTCACCACCCAGGTCGGAGGGCTATGGCTACACCTTC. The whole variable domain, filled in from reference TRBV18 and TRBJ1-2, reads NAGVMQNPRHLVRRRGQEARLRCSPMKGHSHVYWYRQLPEEGLKFMVYLQKENIIDESGMPKERFSAEFPKEGPSILRIQQVVRGDSAAYFCASSPPRSEGYGYTFGSGTRLTVV.

This clone was detected only once. This chain links TRBV4-1 with TRBJ2-2, with 7 bases fitting TRBD1. The J segment lost 2 bases and the V segment lost 0 bases, leaving 6 bases of the junction unmatched. The CDR3 has 17 amino acids. Germline values: CDR1 MGHRA, CDR2 YSYEKL. CDR3 nucleotide sequence: TGCGCCAGCAGCCAAGAGGTTCGACAGGGAAACACCGGGGAGCTGTTTTTT. Translated: CASSQEVRQGNTGELFF.

The genes are TRBV7-3 and TRBJ2-2; possible D gene TRBD1, 5 bases. The CDR3 runs to 14 residues. Germline-derived CDR1 and CDR2 are SGHTA and FQGTGA. Trimming cost V 1 base and J 4 bases, with 7 bases left between them. The CDR3 sequence: CASSLIRGTGELFF. In DNA, the CDR3 is TGTGCCAGCAGCTTAATTAGGGGCACCGGGGAGCTGTTTTTT.

The table lists this clone with a few counts. The V gene is TRBV21-1, the J gene TRBJ2-3; whether TRBD1, the table's D call, matches the DNA was not checked. TRBV21-1 is labeled a pseudogene. CDR3 length: 18 amino acids. The CDR3 sequence is CASSKERDRGSHTDTQYF. In nucleotides, the CDR3 is TGTGCCAGCAGCAAAGAAAGAGACAGGGGCTCTCACACAGATACGCAGTATTTT.

This chain uses TRBV27 with TRBJ1-5, with D hard to call. V lost 2 bases to trimming and J lost 4 bases, with 18 bases between them. This CDR3 region has 17 residues. In germline, CDR1 is MNHEY, CDR2 SMNVEV (reference sequence). The CDR3 DNA is TGTGCCAGCAGTTTAGCCCCCGGGAGCCGTGGAAATCAGCCCCAGCATTTT. Translating gives CASSLAPGSRGNQPQHF.